The 23 T cell receptor beta chains in this list originate from one sample, sequenced in a study of shared clonotypes between healthy human individuals. The table came from immunoSEQ multiplex PCR; TCRdb's copy has only in-frame clones and leaves some out. This repertoire shows hundreds of thousands of clones, around 97% found once; its top ten account for 0.045% to 0.06%. The material sequenced was naive CD4+ T cells sorted from blood. The subset: CD45RA+ positively selected. The receptors stem from a woman aged 25 to 39 in good health.

This sequence joins TRBV19 and TRBJ2-5; 9 positions match TRBD1. The J call may not be correct, given that the DNA end is closer to TRBJ2-7. Germline V lookup: CDR1 LNHDA, CDR2 SQIVND (reference sequence). The CDR3 loop spans 15 amino acids. The CDR3 DNA is TGTGCCAGTAGTAACTCAAGGACAGGGGTCTACGAGCAGTACTTC. It encodes CASSNSRTGVYEQYF.

This sequence joins TRBV7-2 and TRBJ2-1, with 10 bases lining up with TRBD2. This CDR3 has 18 residues. The germline CDR1 and CDR2 sequences are SGHTA and FQGNSA. V gave up 3 bases and J gave up 3 bases; unmatched junction bases: 11. DNA for the CDR3: TGTGCCAGCAGCTTGCGTCCTAGCGGGAGAGTCGACTACAATGAGCAGTTCTTC. Residues: CASSLRPSGRVDYNEQFF.

V and J are TRBV5-5 and TRBJ1-5; D is uncertain. Trimming removed 0 bases at V and 1 base at J, with 20 bases between. This CDR3 is built from 19 residues. Germline CDR1 and CDR2: SGHKS and YYEKEE (reference sequence). The CDR3 sequence: CASSLAVTERWTSNQPQHF. The CDR3 DNA follows: TGTGCCAGCAGCTTGGCGGTGACTGAACGGTGGACCAGCAATCAGCCCCAGCATTTT.

This sequence joins TRBV6-5 and TRBJ2-7, with D hard to call. The CDR3 contains 13 residues. Between the trimmed V and J ends, which lost 8 bases and 6 bases, there was a span of 17 bases. Germline V gene data show CDR1 as MNHEY and CDR2 as SVGAGI. CDR3 sequence: CASEDSKYGEQYF. The CDR3 nucleotides read TGTGCCAGCGAGGATAGCAAATACGGCGAGCAGTACTTC.

This chain links TRBV7-8 with TRBJ2-1; maybe TRBD1 (5 bases). V was pared by 0 bases and J by 6 bases, with 9 bases between. The CDR3 contains 14 residues. CDR1 is SGHVS and CDR2 is FQNEAQ in the germline V gene. CDR3 sequence reads: CASSLAFQGNEQFF. CDR3 coding DNA: TGTGCCAGCAGCTTAGCGTTTCAGGGCAATGAGCAGTTCTTC.

This chain connects TRBV19 to TRBJ2-7; D unresolved. Per germline, CDR1 LNHDA and CDR2 SQIVND (reference sequence). The CDR3 sequence is 14 residues long. The germline V and J ends were trimmed by 4 bases and 4 bases, with 14 bases remaining between them. CDR3 DNA sequence: TGTGCCAGTAGTACCCTAACCTTTACTTACGAGCAGTACTTC. This translates into CASSTLTFTYEQYF.

CDR3 nucleotide sequence: TGTGCCAGCAGCCGGACAGGGACTGGCTACACCTTC. Protein: CASSRTGTGYTF. The chain joins TRBV4-2 to TRBJ1-2; TRBD1 matches 8 bases. Germline V gene data show CDR1 as LGHNA and CDR2 as YNFKEQ. The CDR3 has 12 amino acids. Trimming cost V 4 bases and J 7 bases; bases outside gene matches: 2.

This clone showed up just a few times. Other DNA sequences in this sample translate to the same CDR3. V and J are TRBV6-5 and TRBJ2-1; TRBD2 is a possible D gene (6 bases). The germline V and J ends were trimmed by 2 bases and 1 base, with 9 bases remaining between them. The CDR3 runs 15 residues. Germline CDR1 is MNHEY and CDR2 is SVGAGI. CDR3 residues: CASSYRDSSYNEQFF. The CDR3 DNA sequence: TGTGCCAGCAGTTACCGGGACTCTTCCTACAATGAGCAGTTCTTC.

The chain has TRBV28 and TRBJ1-3; unclear D gene. From germline, CDR1 is MDHEN and CDR2 SYDVKM. The ends were cut back, 6 bases at V and 0 bases at J, with 9 bases in the middle. The CDR3 runs to 14 residues. CDR3 sequence: CASRNGNSGNTIYF. The CDR3, as DNA: TGTGCCAGCAGGAATGGTAACTCTGGAAACACCATATATTTT.

This clone occurred once. V is TRBV6-6 and J is TRBJ1-1; D perhaps matches TRBD1 (6 bases). Germline CDR1 MNHNY, CDR2 SVGAGI (reference sequence). Deletions cut 5 bases from V and 2 bases from J, with 15 bases between. The CDR3 consists of 15 residues. The CDR3 nucleotides are TGTGCCAGCAGTCATAACCCAGGGGAAAACACTGAAGCTTTCTTT. Amino acid sequence: CASSHNPGENTEAFF.

The gene calls are TRBV5-5 and TRBJ2-7; D is possibly TRBD1 (6 bases). V was cut by 2 bases and J by 0 bases, with 12 bases left in between. Germline loops: CDR1 SGHKS, CDR2 YYEKEE (reference sequence). This CDR3 comprises 15 residues. The CDR3 loop reads CASSFKGGSSYEQYF. The CDR3 DNA reads as TGTGCCAGCAGCTTCAAAGGGGGTAGCTCCTACGAGCAGTACTTC.

The chain uses TRBV6-5 and TRBJ2-3; 8 bases map to TRBD1. Germline CDR1 and CDR2: MNHEY and SVGAGI. Losses at the gene ends were 8 bases for V and 5 bases for J; bases not matched to a gene: 6. This CDR3 contains 13 residues. DNA for the CDR3: TGTGCCAGCGGGAAACAGGGGGTAGATACGCAGTATTTT. This translates into CASGKQGVDTQYF.

The rearrangement joins TRBV5-1 to TRBJ1-1; perhaps TRBD1 as D (5 bases). The length of the CDR3 is 13 residues. The ends were cut back, 3 bases at V and 1 base at J, with 7 bases in the middle. CDR1 is SGHRS, CDR2 YFSETQ, per germline. Written as DNA, the CDR3 is TGCGCCAGCAGCTGGGGCACGAACACTGAAGCTTTCTTT. Its translation: CASSWGTNTEAFF.

This sequence joins TRBV28 and TRBJ2-1, with D possibly TRBD2 on 5 matching bases. With 2 bases removed from V and 0 bases from J, the gap between germline ends came to 11 bases. The CDR3 loop spans 16 amino acids. Germline CDR1 MDHEN, CDR2 SYDVKM. The CDR3 DNA is TGTGCCAGCAGTTTAGAGAGCGGTAGCTCCTACAATGAGCAGTTCTTC. Protein sequence: CASSLESGSSYNEQFF.

For this clone: Other DNA sequences of this sample code for an identical CDR3. CDR3: CASSLGGDTDTQYF. The CDR3, as DNA: TGCGCCAGCAGCTTGGGAGGAGACACAGATACGCAGTATTTT. The chain carries TRBV5-1 and TRBJ2-3, with D uncertain. V was shortened by 0 bases and J by 2 bases, with 7 bases between the two germline ends. The germline gives CDR1 SGHRS, CDR2 YFSETQ. The length of the CDR3 is 14 residues.

V usage is TRBV19 and J usage is TRBJ1-1; D is possibly TRBD1 (6 bases). Trimming cost V 7 bases and J 1 base, with 16 bases left between them. Germline V gene data show CDR1 as LNHDA and CDR2 as SQIVND (reference sequence). The CDR3 is 15 amino acids. The CDR3 here is CASTPLDSSNTEAFF. CDR3 nucleotide sequence: TGTGCCAGTACCCCCCTGGACAGCTCGAACACTGAAGCTTTCTTT.

The chain combines TRBV6-6 with TRBJ2-7; no reliable D call. The germline gives CDR1 MNHNY, CDR2 SVGAGI (reference sequence). Trimming left V 0 bases short and J 6 bases short, with 15 bases between. There are 15 residues in the CDR3. CDR3 protein: CASSYSLARPSEQYF. The CDR3 DNA follows: TGTGCCAGCAGTTACTCATTGGCGAGACCTTCCGAGCAGTACTTC.

The CDR3 nucleotides read TGCGCCAGCAGCCAGGGGGGACAGCCTCTAGCCAAAAACATTCAGTACTTC. It is translated as CASSQGGQPLAKNIQYF. The chain uses TRBV4-1 and TRBJ2-4; D may be TRBD1 (7 bases). Germline assignment: CDR1 MGHRA and CDR2 YSYEKL. The V gene lost 3 bases and the J gene lost 0 bases, with 15 bases spanning the gap. CDR3 length: 17 residues.

The V gene is TRBV19, the J gene TRBJ1-1; TRBD1 matches at 7 bases. The germline CDR1 and CDR2 sequences are LNHDA and SQIVND (reference sequence). The CDR3 is 14 amino acids. V lost 6 bases to trimming and J lost 1 base; unmatched junction nucleotides: 5. This CDR3 reads CASSSGQKNTEAFF. The CDR3 coding sequence is TGTGCCAGTAGCTCGGGACAGAAGAACACTGAAGCTTTCTTT.

Of note for this clone: Additional DNA sequences in this sample encode the identical CDR3. The chain employs TRBV9 and TRBJ2-1; a weak D match, TRBD2 (6 bases). V lost 0 bases and J 4 bases, leaving 11 bases between the germline ends. This CDR3 contains 15 residues. Germline V CDR1 and CDR2: SGDLS, YYNGEE. The CDR3 sequence: CASSVGLAEYNEQFF. CDR3 bases: TGTGCCAGCAGCGTAGGGTTAGCGGAGTACAATGAGCAGTTCTTC.

The chain combines TRBV18 with TRBJ2-3; D possibly corresponds to TRBD2 (5 bases). With 5 bases removed from V and 2 bases from J, the gap between germline ends came to 14 bases. This CDR3 spans 15 amino acids. The germline gives CDR1 KGHSH, CDR2 LQKENI. The CDR3 nucleotides read TGTGCCAGCTCATTAAGCGGAACAACCACAGATACGCAGTATTTT. The encoded protein is CASSLSGTTTDTQYF.

This clone has a single count. This sequence joins TRBV6-6 and TRBJ1-1, with D perhaps TRBD1 (5 bases). Germline V CDR1 and CDR2: MNHNY, SVGAGI (reference sequence). CDR3 length: 15 residues. The V end lost 0 bases, the J end lost 11 bases, and 19 bases lay between the germline ends. CDR3 amino acids: CASSYSGTGGSRAFF. The CDR3 DNA sequence: TGTGCCAGCAGTTACTCAGGGACGGGGGGTTCAAGGGCTTTCTTT.

As DNA, the CDR3 is TGTGCCAGTTATAGCAATCAGCCCCAGCATTTT. It specifies CASYSNQPQHF. V and J are TRBV28 and TRBJ1-5; D gene ambiguous. The V end was cut by 9 bases, the J end by 0 bases, with 3 bases between. Germline assignment: CDR1 MDHEN and CDR2 SYDVKM. The CDR3 has 11 residues.